This section outlines one T cell receptor beta chain sequence together with its context. This clone has a single count. The antigen it recognizes is unknown. No much larger clonotype is one base removed from it; base qualities were not supplied. The data belong to a study of blood T cell repertoires in COVID-19 (dated by TCRdb to 2018 to 2020). Regarding the study in general: Samples from collaborators originated in the United States, Italy and Spain and spanned both the acute and convalescent phases of COVID-19. The material from the prospective study consisted of cDNA or gDNA derived from T cells, B-cell-depleted T cells, or PBMCs. The dataset comprised deeply sampled blood TCRbeta repertoires from subjects exposed to, actively infected with, or recovered from COVID-19. A freely available public database, intended as a resource for researchers studying the immune response to SARS-CoV-2, is where the repertoires were released. Samples came from the ongoing ImmuneRACE study (first 160 participants) plus 1,254 subjects from 6 global collaborators. Sample metadata almost always included a de-identified subject ID, COVID-19 status, age in years and sex. HLA class I and class II types, where available, came from metadata supplied by the sample provider rather than from assay-based typing. The investigation overall reported the following: Clinical and demographic metadata were provided uncurated, with the amount varying by source and participant.

A distance of 16 bases separates the germline ends of V and J, which lose 1 base and 7 bases respectively. Taken from cysteine to phenylalanine, the CDR3 has 15 residues. The kept DNA is CDR3 alone, 45 bases in frame from the first base. CDR1 is given as SEHNR and CDR2 as FQNEAQ, both from the germline V gene (reference sequence). TCRbeta CDR3 regions were amplified from genomic DNA by means of the immunoSEQ Assay, a bias-controlled multiplex PCR. On the study's bioinformatics: The number of nucleated cells in each sample was estimated by amplification of reference gene primers within the assay. To quantify the absolute abundance of each unique TCRbeta CDR3 rearrangement, sequence reads were collapsed and filtered. For each sample, productive Simpson clonality was calculated by taking the square root of Simpson's diversity index across productive rearrangements. TCRdb mirrors the immuneACCESS table, restricted to in-frame sequences. Some clones are absent from its copies; in checked studies, under half trace to an unresolved V gene, and the reason for the others is unknown. The V and J calls and the clone size are those of that table, but D and trimming were determined from the DNA. The sample table holds 430,000 or so clones, of which about 88% were seen once. Around 1.5% of the sample is in the top ten clones.

Enrolling through a virtual design, the prospective study's participants ranged in age from about 18 to 89 years and lived across around 25 United States geographic areas. In the prospective study, cohorts were assigned on the basis of participant-reported clinical history obtained from a screening survey and a study questionnaire. Exposed participants were defined as having been in contact with someone with a PCR-confirmed or clinician-diagnosed COVID-19 case within 2 weeks of study entry. Mobile phlebotomists in the prospective study collected whole blood, serum and a nasopharyngeal or oropharyngeal swab from every participant. Participants in the prospective study had the option to provide additional blood draws and questionnaires over a roughly 2-month period. Prospective study blood samples were shipped either frozen or at room temperature before DNA extraction.

Sequenced input: PBMCs or T cells enriched from blood (not recorded which). This chain is built from TRBV7-9 and TRBJ1-1; TRBD1 is a weak D gene call, 5 bases matching. This receptor was taken from a woman younger than 35 who had been exposed to COVID-19. The sequenced DNA is TGTGCCAGCAGCTTAGAGTCAGGGATTTTGAGTGAAGCTTTCTTT. It codes for CASSLESGILSEAFF.